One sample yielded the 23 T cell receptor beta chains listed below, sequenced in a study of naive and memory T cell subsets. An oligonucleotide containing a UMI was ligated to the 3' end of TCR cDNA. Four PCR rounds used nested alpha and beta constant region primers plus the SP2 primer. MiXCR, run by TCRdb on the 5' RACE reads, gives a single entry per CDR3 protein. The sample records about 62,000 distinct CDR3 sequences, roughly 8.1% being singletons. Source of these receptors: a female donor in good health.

CDR3 amino acids: CASSLVLIRGSGANVLTF. The CDR3 DNA is TGCGCCAGCAGCTTGGTCCTAATCCGTGGGTCTGGGGCCAACGTCCTGACTTTC. V is TRBV5-1 and J is TRBJ2-6, with unresolved D. Germline-derived CDR1 and CDR2 are SGHRS and YFSETQ. V was trimmed by 0 bases and J by 1 base, leaving 14 bases between them. This CDR3 is 18 amino acids long.

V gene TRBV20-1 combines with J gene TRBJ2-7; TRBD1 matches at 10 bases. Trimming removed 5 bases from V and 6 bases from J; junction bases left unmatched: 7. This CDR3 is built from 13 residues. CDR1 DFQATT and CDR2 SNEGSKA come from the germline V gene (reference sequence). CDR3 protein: CSACRDRGREQYF. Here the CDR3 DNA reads TGCAGTGCTTGCCGGGACAGGGGACGCGAGCAGTACTTC.

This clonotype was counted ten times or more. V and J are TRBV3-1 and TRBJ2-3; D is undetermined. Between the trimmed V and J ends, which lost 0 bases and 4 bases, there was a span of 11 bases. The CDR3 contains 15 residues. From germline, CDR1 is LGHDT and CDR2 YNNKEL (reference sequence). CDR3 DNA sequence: TGTGCCAGCAGCCAAGAAGATAGCTTCGCAGATACGCAGTATTTT. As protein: CASSQEDSFADTQYF.

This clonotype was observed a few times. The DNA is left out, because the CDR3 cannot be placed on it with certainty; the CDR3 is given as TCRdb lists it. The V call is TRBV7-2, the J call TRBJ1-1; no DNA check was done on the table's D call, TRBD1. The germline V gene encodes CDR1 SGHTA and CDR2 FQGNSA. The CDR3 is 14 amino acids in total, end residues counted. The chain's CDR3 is CASSLSGPYTEAFF.

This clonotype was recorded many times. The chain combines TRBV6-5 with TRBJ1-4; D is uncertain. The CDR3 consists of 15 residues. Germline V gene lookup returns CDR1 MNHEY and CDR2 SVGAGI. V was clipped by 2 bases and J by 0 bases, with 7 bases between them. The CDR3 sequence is CASSYRGSTNEKLFF. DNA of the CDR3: TGTGCCAGCAGTTACCGAGGCTCAACTAATGAAAAACTGTTTTTT.

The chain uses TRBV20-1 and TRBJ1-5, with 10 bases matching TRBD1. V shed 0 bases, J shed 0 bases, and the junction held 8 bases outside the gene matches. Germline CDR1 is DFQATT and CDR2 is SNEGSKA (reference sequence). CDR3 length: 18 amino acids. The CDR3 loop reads CSARDLRQGAYSNQPQHF. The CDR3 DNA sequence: TGCAGTGCTAGAGATCTGCGACAGGGGGCTTATAGCAATCAGCCCCAGCATTTT.

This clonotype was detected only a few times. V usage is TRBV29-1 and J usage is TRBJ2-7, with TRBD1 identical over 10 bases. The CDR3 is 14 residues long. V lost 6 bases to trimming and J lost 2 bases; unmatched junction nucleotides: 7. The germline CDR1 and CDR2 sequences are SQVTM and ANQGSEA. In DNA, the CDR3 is TGCAGCGTGAGGGGACAGGGGACCACCTACGAGCAGTACTTC. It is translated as CSVRGQGTTYEQYF.

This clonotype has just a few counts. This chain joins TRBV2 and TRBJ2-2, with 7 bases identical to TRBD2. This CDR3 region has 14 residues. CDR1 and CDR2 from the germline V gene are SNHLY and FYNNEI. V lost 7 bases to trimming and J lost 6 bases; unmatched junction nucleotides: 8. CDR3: CASKTSIMAGELFF. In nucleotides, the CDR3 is TGTGCCAGCAAGACTAGCATAATGGCCGGGGAGCTGTTTTTT.

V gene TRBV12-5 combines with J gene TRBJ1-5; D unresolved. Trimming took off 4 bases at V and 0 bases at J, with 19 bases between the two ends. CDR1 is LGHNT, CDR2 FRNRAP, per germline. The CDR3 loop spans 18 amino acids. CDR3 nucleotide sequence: TGTGCTAGTGGTTCTGACCCAACGACATTAAATAGCAATCAGCCCCAGCATTTT. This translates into CASGSDPTTLNSNQPQHF.

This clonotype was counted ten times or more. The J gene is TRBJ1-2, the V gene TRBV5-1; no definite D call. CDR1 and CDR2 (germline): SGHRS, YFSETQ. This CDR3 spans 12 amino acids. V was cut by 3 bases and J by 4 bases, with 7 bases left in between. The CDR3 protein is CASSSGAYGYTF. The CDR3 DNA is TGCGCCAGCAGCTCTGGAGCCTATGGCTACACCTTC.

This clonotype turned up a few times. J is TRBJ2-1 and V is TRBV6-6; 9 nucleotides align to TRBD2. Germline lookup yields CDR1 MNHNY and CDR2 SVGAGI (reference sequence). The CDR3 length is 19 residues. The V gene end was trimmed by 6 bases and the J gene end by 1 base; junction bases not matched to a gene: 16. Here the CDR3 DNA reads TGTGCCAGCAGACCAACCCCACTTAGCGGGAGCCTGTCCTACAATGAGCAGTTCTTC. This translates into CASRPTPLSGSLSYNEQFF.

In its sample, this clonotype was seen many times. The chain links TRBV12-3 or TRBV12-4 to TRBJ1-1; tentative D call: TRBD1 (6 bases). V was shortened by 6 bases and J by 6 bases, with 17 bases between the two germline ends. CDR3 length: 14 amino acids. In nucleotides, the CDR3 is TGTGCCAGCAGCCGCGACAGGCGTCCGCCTGAAGCTTTCTTT. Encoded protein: CASSRDRRPPEAFF.

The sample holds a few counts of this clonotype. The CDR3 DNA is TGTGCTAGTGGTCAGTGGAATGAGCAGTTCTTC. It translates to CASGQWNEQFF. The chain is built from TRBV12-5 and TRBJ2-1, with D hard to call. V lost 5 bases and J lost 7, with 6 bases in between. The CDR3 sequence is 11 residues long. CDR1 is LGHNT and CDR2 is FRNRAP in the germline V gene.

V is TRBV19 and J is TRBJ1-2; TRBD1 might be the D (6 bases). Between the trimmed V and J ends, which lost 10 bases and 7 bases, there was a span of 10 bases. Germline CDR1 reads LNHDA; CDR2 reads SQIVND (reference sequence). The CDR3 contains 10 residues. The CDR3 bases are TGTGCCACATACAGGGTTGGCTACACCTTC. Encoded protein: CATYRVGYTF. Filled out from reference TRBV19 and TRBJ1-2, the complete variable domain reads DGGITQSPKYLFRKEGQNVTLSCEQNLNHDAMYWYRQDPGQGLRLIYYSQIVNDFQKGDIAEGYSVSREKKESFPLTVTSAQKNPTAFYLCATYRVGYTFGSGTRLTVV.

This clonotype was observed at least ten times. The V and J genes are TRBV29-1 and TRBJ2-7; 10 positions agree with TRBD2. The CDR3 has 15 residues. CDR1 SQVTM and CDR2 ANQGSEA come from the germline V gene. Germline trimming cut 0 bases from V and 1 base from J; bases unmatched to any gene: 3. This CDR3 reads CSVEDTLAGSYEQYF. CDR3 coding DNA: TGCAGCGTTGAAGATACACTAGCGGGGTCCTACGAGCAGTACTTC.

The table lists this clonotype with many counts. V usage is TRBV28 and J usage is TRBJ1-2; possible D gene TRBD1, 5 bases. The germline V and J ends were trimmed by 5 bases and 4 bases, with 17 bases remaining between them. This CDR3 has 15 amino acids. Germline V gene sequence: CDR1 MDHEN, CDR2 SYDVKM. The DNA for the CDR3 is TGTGCCAGCAGTCGCCCGGAGGGGCTGGGCTATGGCTACACCTTC. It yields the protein CASSRPEGLGYGYTF.

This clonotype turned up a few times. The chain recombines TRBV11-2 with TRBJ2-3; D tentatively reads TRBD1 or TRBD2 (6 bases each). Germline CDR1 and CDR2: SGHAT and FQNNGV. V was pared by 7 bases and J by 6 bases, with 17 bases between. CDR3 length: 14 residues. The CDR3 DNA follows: TGTGCCAGCAAGGGGGAGGCCTTTGGGGATACGCAGTATTTT. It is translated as CASKGEAFGDTQYF.

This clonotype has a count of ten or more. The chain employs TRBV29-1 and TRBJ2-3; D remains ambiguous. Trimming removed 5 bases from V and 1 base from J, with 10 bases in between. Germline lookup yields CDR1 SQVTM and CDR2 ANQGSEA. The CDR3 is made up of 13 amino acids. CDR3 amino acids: CSVSEPRTDTQYF. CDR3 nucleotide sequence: TGCAGCGTTTCAGAGCCTCGCACAGATACGCAGTATTTT.

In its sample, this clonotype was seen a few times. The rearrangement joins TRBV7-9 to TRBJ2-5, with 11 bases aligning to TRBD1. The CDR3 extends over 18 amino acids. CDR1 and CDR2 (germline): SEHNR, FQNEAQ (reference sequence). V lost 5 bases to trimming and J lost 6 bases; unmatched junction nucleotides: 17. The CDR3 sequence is CASSPGDRGLREWKTQYF. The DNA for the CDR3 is TGTGCCAGCAGCCCCGGGGACAGGGGGTTGCGGGAGTGGAAGACCCAGTACTTC.

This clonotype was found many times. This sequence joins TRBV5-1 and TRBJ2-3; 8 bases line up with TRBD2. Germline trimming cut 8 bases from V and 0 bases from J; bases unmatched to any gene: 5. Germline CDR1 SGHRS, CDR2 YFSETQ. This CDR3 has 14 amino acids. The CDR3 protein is CASLTSESTDTQYF. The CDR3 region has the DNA TGCGCCAGTCTGACTAGCGAGAGCACAGATACGCAGTATTTT.

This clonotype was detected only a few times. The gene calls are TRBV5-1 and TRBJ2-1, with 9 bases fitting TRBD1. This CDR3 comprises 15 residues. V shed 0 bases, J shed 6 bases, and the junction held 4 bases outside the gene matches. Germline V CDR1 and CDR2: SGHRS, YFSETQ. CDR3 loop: CASSLAGQGVNEQFF. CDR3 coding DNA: TGCGCCAGCAGCTTGGCGGGACAGGGTGTCAATGAGCAGTTCTTC.

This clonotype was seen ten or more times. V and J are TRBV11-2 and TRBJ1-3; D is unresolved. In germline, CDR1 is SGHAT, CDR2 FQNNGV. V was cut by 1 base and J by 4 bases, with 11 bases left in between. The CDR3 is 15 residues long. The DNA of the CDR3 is TGTGCCAGCAGCTTAGTAACGGGATTCGGAAACACCATATATTTT. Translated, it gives CASSLVTGFGNTIYF.

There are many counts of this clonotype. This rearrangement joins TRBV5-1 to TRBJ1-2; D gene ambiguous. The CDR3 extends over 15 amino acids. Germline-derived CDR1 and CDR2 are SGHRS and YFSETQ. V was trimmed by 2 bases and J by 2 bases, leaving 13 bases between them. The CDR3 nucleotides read TGCGCCAGCAGCTTAACCGAACAATACAACTATGGCTACACCTTC. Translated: CASSLTEQYNYGYTF.